Each of the 13 T cell receptor beta chains below was sequenced from the same sample in a study of control samples from healthy donors and cancer patients. The method was immunoSEQ multiplex PCR; TCRdb's version includes in-frame clones alone and lacks a portion of them. Of about 160,000 clones in the sample, around 94% are singletons; the top ten hold approximately 15%. Input material: PBMCs. The source of these receptors is a man aged 55 to 69 with colorectal cancer.

V and J are TRBV4-2 and TRBJ1-1; possibly TRBD1 for D (5 bases). The V and J ends lost 1 base and 4 bases respectively, with 16 bases between them. The CDR3 spans 16 residues. Looked up from germline, CDR1 is LGHNA and CDR2 is YNFKEQ. The CDR3 region is CASSQAGTRLGTEAFF. CDR3 nucleotides: TGTGCCAGCAGCCAAGCCGGGACGCGCCTAGGCACTGAAGCTTTCTTT.

This sequence joins TRBV18 and TRBJ1-2; D is uncertain. From germline, CDR1 is KGHSH and CDR2 LQKENI. This CDR3 spans 15 amino acids. The germline V and J ends were trimmed by 2 bases and 0 bases, with 10 bases remaining between them. CDR3 region: CASSPAGNSNYGYTF. The CDR3 DNA reads TGTGCCAGCTCACCAGCCGGAAACTCTAACTATGGCTACACCTTC. The whole variable domain, remainder taken from reference TRBV18 and TRBJ1-2, is NAGVMQNPRHLVRRRGQEARLRCSPMKGHSHVYWYRQLPEEGLKFMVYLQKENIIDESGMPKERFSAEFPKEGPSILRIQQVVRGDSAAYFCASSPAGNSNYGYTFGSGTRLTVV.

The chain uses TRBV7-8 and TRBJ1-6; perhaps TRBD1 as D (6 bases). CDR1 and CDR2 from the germline V gene are SGHVS and FQNEAQ. The V end was cut by 1 base, the J end by 0 bases, with 13 bases between. The CDR3 is 18 residues long. The CDR3 protein is CASSLGDRLSSYNSPLHF. For the CDR3, the DNA is TGTGCCAGCAGCTTAGGTGACAGGTTGAGCTCCTATAATTCACCCCTCCACTTT.

J is TRBJ1-1 and V is TRBV30, with TRBD1 identical over 7 bases. CDR1 and CDR2 from the germline V gene are GTSNPN and SVGIG (reference sequence). The CDR3 contains 14 residues. Unmatched junction bases numbered 13, after V lost 2 bases and J lost 10 bases. CDR3 loop: CAWSLQGLSQGAFF. In DNA form, the CDR3 reads TGTGCCTGGAGTTTACAGGGGCTGAGCCAGGGAGCTTTCTTT.

The chain couples TRBV18 to TRBJ2-7; TRBD2 matches at 13 bases. Germline V gene lookup returns CDR1 KGHSH and CDR2 LQKENI. With 4 bases clipped from V and 10 bases from J, the junction kept 10 bases outside the gene matches. CDR3 size: 15 residues. The CDR3 DNA is TGTGCCAGCTCACGGGGGACTAGCGGGGACCTGAAACAGTACTTC. Its translation: CASSRGTSGDLKQYF.

CDR3 nucleotide sequence: TGTGCCAGCACCCTAAGCGGGGGGTTTAATGAGCAGTTCTTC. This sequence encodes CASTLSGGFNEQFF. The chain recombines TRBV7-2 with TRBJ2-1; TRBD2 agrees at 9 bases. The CDR3 contains 14 residues. With 7 bases clipped from V and 7 bases from J, the junction kept 8 bases outside the gene matches. Germline V gene lookup returns CDR1 SGHTA and CDR2 FQGNSA.

As DNA, the CDR3 is TGCGCCAGCAGCCAAGTCTCCACCCTCAAGGGAGCTTTCTTT. Amino acid sequence: CASSQVSTLKGAFF. This sequence joins TRBV4-1 and TRBJ1-1; D is ambiguous. The V end lost 1 base, the J end lost 10 bases, and 16 bases lay between the germline ends. This CDR3 spans 14 amino acids. Germline V gene lookup returns CDR1 MGHRA and CDR2 YSYEKL.

The chain links TRBV4-2 to TRBJ2-1, with TRBD1 as a possible D gene (6 bases). Germline lookup yields CDR1 LGHNA and CDR2 YNFKEQ. This CDR3 has 15 residues. V shed 1 base and J shed 5 bases, with 12 bases lying between them. CDR3 coding DNA: TGTGCCAGCAGCCAAGCTCAGGGGACCCACAATGAGCAGTTCTTC. This codes for CASSQAQGTHNEQFF.

J is TRBJ1-2 and V is TRBV23-1, with TRBD1 matching 8 bases. TRBV23-1 is given ORF status, its function remaining uncertain. CDR3 size: 15 residues. Losses at the gene ends were 0 bases for V and 6 bases for J; bases not matched to a gene: 6. CDR3 protein: CASSQSTGVKDGYTF. For the CDR3, the DNA is TGCGCCAGCAGTCAATCGACAGGGGTAAAAGATGGCTACACCTTC.

V is TRBV3-1 (or the pseudogene TRBV3-2) and J is TRBJ2-7, with D maybe TRBD1 (5 bases). This CDR3 comprises 9 residues. CDR1 LGHDT and CDR2 YNNKEL come from the germline V gene (reference sequence). The CDR3 protein is CASSQDPGV. In nucleotides, the CDR3 is TGTGCCAGCAGCCAAGACCCAGGGGTC.

The genes are TRBV6-2 or TRBV6-3 and TRBJ1-2; 9 positions match TRBD1. Unmatched junction bases numbered 10, after V lost 4 bases and J lost 4 bases. The germline V gene has CDR1 MNHEY and CDR2 SVGEGT. The CDR3 sequence is 16 residues long. The CDR3 here is CASSLRGQGVPYGYTF. The CDR3 DNA reads as TGTGCCAGCAGTTTGAGGGGACAGGGTGTCCCCTATGGCTACACCTTC.

The rearrangement uses TRBV5-1 and TRBJ2-7; D gene uncertain. V was clipped by 4 bases and J by 2 bases, with 10 bases between them. The CDR3 spans 13 residues. Germline V gene sequence: CDR1 SGHRS, CDR2 YFSETQ. Here the CDR3 DNA reads TGCGCCAGCAGCCCGGACGGAACCTACGAGCAGTACTTC. The encoded protein is CASSPDGTYEQYF.

Here the CDR3 reads CASSGVAGGPETQYF. For the CDR3, the DNA is TGTGCCAGCAGCGGAGTAGCGGGGGGGCCGGAGACCCAGTACTTC. The chain carries TRBV7-6 and TRBJ2-5, with 11 bases lining up with TRBD2. V lost 5 bases to trimming and J lost 5 bases; unmatched junction nucleotides: 7. Germline V gene lookup returns CDR1 SGHVS and CDR2 FNYEAQ. The CDR3 is made up of 15 amino acids.